This T cell receptor (beta chain) was documented in a study of neurological immune-mediated disorders. The cDNA was produced through 5'RACE with 10-nucleotide random UMIs. TCRdb ran MiXCR on the 5' RACE reads and lists one entry per CDR3 protein. The table includes fewer than 65,000 distinct CDR3 sequences, around a tenth detected once. The CDR3 is 16 residues long. Trimming shortened V by 4 bases and J by 7 bases, and 23 bases separated the two germline ends. The germline CDR1 and CDR2 sequences are DFQATT and SNEGSKA (reference sequence). The unsorted libraries had their origin in 2 million PBMCs stored at -80 C. This clonotype appeared a single time.

The TCR originated in a man between 65 and 85 years old with HTLV-1-associated myelopathy (HAM/TSP). This rearrangement joins TRBV20-1 to TRBJ2-1; D possibly corresponds to TRBD2 (5 bases). The specimen sequenced was PBMCs. The CDR3 here is CSATDLDCPDLNEQFF. The CDR3 bases are TGCAGTGCTACCGACTTGGACTGCCCTGACCTTAATGAGCAGTTCTTC.